This T cell receptor beta chain was captured by sequencing in a study of CD8 T cells in ankylosing spondylitis. With molecular barcodes, quantitative 5'-RACE was used to make the TCR beta libraries. TCRdb recomputed calls from the 5' RACE reads with MiXCR, one row per CDR3 protein. Here the sample spans some 250,000 distinct CDR3 sequences, under 30% being singletons. On this clonotype: Its antigen remains unknown.

Study-wide points: Matched ankylosing spondylitis synovial fluid reportedly showed significant enrichment of disease-linked clones.

The CDR3 covers 13 residues. Trimming removed 5 bases from V and 1 base from J, with 11 bases in between. Germline V gene data show CDR1 as SQVTM and CDR2 as ANQGSEA. V usage is TRBV29-1 and J usage is TRBJ1-2; weak D call: TRBD1 (5 bases). The clonotype comes from a male donor with ankylosing spondylitis or in good health (not recorded which). Sequencing used blood, either unsorted or a sorted T cell fraction (not recorded which). In DNA form, the CDR3 reads TGCAGCGTTATGGACACGATTAACTATGGCTACACCTTC. The encoded protein is CSVMDTINYGYTF.